These T cell receptor beta chains were read from a single sample in a study of T cells in Graves' hyperthyroidism and ophthalmopathy. MiXCR, applied by TCRdb to the multiplex PCR reads, yields one record per CDR3 protein. The sample holds about 400,000 distinct CDR3 sequences; approximately 14% are singletons and the top ten take less than 20%. The sequenced material came from blood. The origin of the receptors is a woman in her 30s with Graves' ophthalmopathy. The CDR3 runs from the conserved cysteine through the conserved F or W. D genes are given only for firm matches. For some rows the clone size is stated as once, few or many, or as a class when expanded; others skip it.

j_call: TRBJ2-1
v_call: TRBV30
clone_size: many
d_call: TRBD2
cdr3_aa: CAWSVPRGGNEQFF
cdr3_nt: TGTGCCTGGAGTGTACCGCGGGGGGGCAATGAGCAGTTCTTC

j_call: TRBJ2-5
v_call: TRBV7-8
clone_size: NA
d_call: NA
cdr3_aa: CASSHTGLQETQYF
cdr3_nt: TGTGCCAGCAGCCATACAGGGTTACAAGAGACCCAGTACTTC

j_call: TRBJ2-3
v_call: TRBV6-1
clone_size: many
d_call: NA
cdr3_aa: CASSELGRPRSDTQYF
cdr3_nt: TGTGCCAGCAGTGAACTGGGCAGGCCCCGTTCGGATACGCAGTATTTT

j_call: TRBJ2-7
v_call: TRBV6-1
clone_size: many
d_call: TRBD1
cdr3_aa: CASSNLYRGNSYEQYF
cdr3_nt: TGTGCCAGCAGTAACCTTTACAGGGGGAATTCCTACGAGCAGTACTTC

j_call: TRBJ2-3
v_call: TRBV12-3/TRBV12-4
clone_size: few
d_call: NA
cdr3_aa: CASSLGRVPPSTDTQYF
cdr3_nt: TGTGCCAGCAGTTTAGGCAGGGTACCCCCCAGCACAGATACGCAGTATTTT

j_call: TRBJ2-7
v_call: TRBV20-1
clone_size: many
d_call: TRBD2
cdr3_aa: CSAPKIAGGPNYEQYF
cdr3_nt: TGCAGTGCTCCGAAAATAGCGGGGGGGCCGAATTACGAGCAGTACTTC

j_call: TRBJ1-6
v_call: TRBV5-6
clone_size: many
d_call: NA
cdr3_aa: CASSLTPDWDSPLHF
cdr3_nt: TGTGCCAGCAGCTTGACGCCCGATTGGGATTCACCCCTCCACTTT

j_call: TRBJ2-5
v_call: TRBV20-1
clone_size: many
d_call: TRBD2
cdr3_aa: CSASASGGLETQYF
cdr3_nt: TGCAGTGCTAGTGCCAGCGGGGGCTTAGAGACCCAGTACTTC

j_call: TRBJ2-2
v_call: TRBV5-6
clone_size: few
d_call: TRBD1
cdr3_aa: CASSLSWNRGTGELFF
cdr3_nt: TGTGCCAGCAGCTTGTCTTGGAACAGGGGCACCGGGGAGCTGTTTTTT

j_call: TRBJ2-3
v_call: TRBV11-1
clone_size: many
d_call: NA
cdr3_aa: CASSFSEGVTDTQYF
cdr3_nt: TGTGCCAGCAGCTTCAGCGAGGGTGTCACAGATACGCAGTATTTT

j_call: TRBJ2-3
v_call: TRBV3-1
clone_size: NA
d_call: TRBD2
cdr3_aa: CASSQGGGTTDTQYF
cdr3_nt: TGTGCCAGCAGCCAAGGGGGGGGTACTACAGATACGCAGTATTTT

j_call: TRBJ2-5
v_call: TRBV7-8
clone_size: NA
d_call: NA
cdr3_aa: CASSLAGGGQGETQYF
cdr3_nt: TGTGCCAGCAGCTTAGCCGGGGGGGGACAGGGAGAGACCCAGTACTTC

j_call: TRBJ2-3
v_call: TRBV30
clone_size: many
d_call: TRBD1
cdr3_aa: CAWSPDRGPADTQYF
cdr3_nt: TGTGCCTGGAGTCCGGACAGGGGGCCAGCAGATACGCAGTATTTT

j_call: TRBJ1-2
v_call: TRBV28
clone_size: many
d_call: TRBD1
cdr3_aa: CASSSYLQGFVANYGYTF
cdr3_nt: TGTGCCAGCAGTTCCTACCTACAGGGGTTCGTGGCTAACTATGGCTACACCTTC

j_call: TRBJ2-2
v_call: TRBV7-2
clone_size: many
d_call: TRBD2
cdr3_aa: CASSRRTSGNTGELFF
cdr3_nt: TGTGCCAGCAGCCGGCGGACTAGCGGGAACACCGGGGAGCTGTTTTTT

j_call: TRBJ2-4
v_call: TRBV5-6
clone_size: NA
d_call: TRBD1
cdr3_aa: CASSKRTGGVKNIQYF
cdr3_nt: TGTGCCAGCAGCAAACGGACAGGGGGCGTCAAAAACATTCAGTACTTC

j_call: TRBJ1-4
v_call: TRBV12-3/TRBV12-4
clone_size: few
d_call: NA
cdr3_aa: CASSLAQGNEKLFF
cdr3_nt: TGTGCCAGCAGTTTAGCGCAGGGTAATGAAAAACTGTTTTTT

j_call: TRBJ2-3
v_call: TRBV6-1
clone_size: few
d_call: NA
cdr3_aa: CASSEAKAAWGPDTQYF
cdr3_nt: TGTGCCAGCAGTGAAGCTAAGGCGGCCTGGGGCCCAGATACGCAGTACTTT

j_call: TRBJ2-1
v_call: TRBV7-6
clone_size: NA
d_call: TRBD2
cdr3_aa: CASSPSSGGYNEQFF
cdr3_nt: TGTGCCAGCAGTCCCTCTAGCGGGGGGTACAATGAGCAGTTCTTC

j_call: TRBJ2-2
v_call: TRBV5-5
clone_size: many
d_call: NA
cdr3_aa: CASSLGGGGGELFF
cdr3_nt: TGTGCCAGCAGCTTGGGCGGGGGCGGCGGGGAGCTGTTTTTT

j_call: TRBJ2-5
v_call: TRBV4-1
clone_size: many
d_call: NA
cdr3_aa: CASSPTPRWIGKETQYF
cdr3_nt: TGCGCCAGCAGCCCCACCCCCCGCTGGATCGGCAAGGAGACCCAGTACTTC

j_call: TRBJ2-7
v_call: TRBV7-9
clone_size: many
d_call: NA
cdr3_aa: CASSLYTTYEQYF
cdr3_nt: TGTGCCAGCAGCTTATACACAACCTACGAGCAGTACTTC

j_call: TRBJ1-5
v_call: TRBV20-1
clone_size: few
d_call: TRBD1
cdr3_aa: CSARGQGAGKPQHF
cdr3_nt: TGCAGTGCTAGGGGACAGGGGGCAGGGAAGCCCCAGCATTTT

j_call: TRBJ1-5
v_call: TRBV2
clone_size: many
d_call: NA
cdr3_aa: CASSGAGQPQHF
cdr3_nt: TGTGCCAGCTCAGGGGCAGGTCAGCCCCAGCATTTT

j_call: TRBJ2-3
v_call: TRBV4-1
clone_size: many
d_call: NA
cdr3_aa: CASSQPGTHSTDTQYF
cdr3_nt: TGCGCCAGCAGCCAACCCGGGACACACAGCACAGATACGCAGTATTTT

j_call: TRBJ2-7
v_call: TRBV7-2
clone_size: many
d_call: NA
cdr3_aa: CASSLTAGFDSYEQYF
cdr3_nt: TGTGCCAGCAGCTTAACCGCTGGGTTCGACTCCTACGAGCAGTACTTC

j_call: TRBJ2-5
v_call: TRBV20-1
clone_size: many
d_call: NA
cdr3_aa: CSANKETQYF
cdr3_nt: TGCAGTGCCAATAAGGAGACCCAGTACTTC

j_call: TRBJ2-2
v_call: TRBV27
clone_size: NA
d_call: TRBD2
cdr3_aa: CTSSREGRVNTGELFF
cdr3_nt: TGTACCAGCAGTAGAGAGGGGAGGGTGAACACCGGGGAGCTGTTTTTT

j_call: TRBJ2-3
v_call: TRBV20-1
clone_size: NA
d_call: NA
cdr3_aa: CTPSGPDTQYF
cdr3_nt: TGCACCCCCTCTGGGCCAGATACGCAGTATTTT

j_call: TRBJ2-5
v_call: TRBV9
clone_size: NA
d_call: NA
cdr3_aa: CASSVTGTPQETQYF
cdr3_nt: TGTGCCAGCAGCGTAACCGGGACGCCCCAAGAGACCCAGTACTTC

j_call: TRBJ2-7
v_call: TRBV20-1
clone_size: many
d_call: NA
cdr3_aa: CSAAGSFRATYEQYF
cdr3_nt: TGCAGTGCTGCCGGGTCTTTTAGAGCAACCTACGAGCAGTACTTC

j_call: TRBJ1-1
v_call: TRBV27
clone_size: NA
d_call: NA
cdr3_aa: CASGQGNTEAFF
cdr3_nt: TGTGCCAGCGGGCAGGGGAACACTGAAGCTTTCTTT

j_call: TRBJ2-4
v_call: TRBV18
clone_size: many
d_call: TRBD1
cdr3_aa: CASSLSTRQGGNIQYF
cdr3_nt: TGTGCCAGCTCACTCTCGACTCGACAGGGGGGAAACATTCAGTACTTC

j_call: TRBJ2-1
v_call: TRBV19
clone_size: many
d_call: NA
cdr3_aa: CASSKRGGNEQFF
cdr3_nt: TGTGCCAGCTCGAAGAGGGGGGGCAATGAGCAGTTCTTC

j_call: TRBJ1-2
v_call: TRBV20-1
clone_size: NA
d_call: NA
cdr3_aa: CSAAPTVDYGYTF
cdr3_nt: TGCAGTGCTGCCCCGACAGTTGACTATGGCTACACCTTC

j_call: TRBJ2-2
v_call: TRBV11-2
clone_size: few
d_call: NA
cdr3_aa: CASSSRTGSNTGELFF
cdr3_nt: TGTGCCAGCAGCTCCCGAACAGGGTCGAACACCGGGGAGCTGTTTTTT

j_call: TRBJ1-1
v_call: TRBV2
clone_size: many
d_call: NA
cdr3_aa: CARKGYGSTEAFF
cdr3_nt: TGTGCCAGAAAAGGTTACGGGAGCACTGAAGCTTTCTTT

j_call: TRBJ1-2
v_call: TRBV9
clone_size: few
d_call: TRBD1
cdr3_aa: CASSTTATGKVVDGYTF
cdr3_nt: TGTGCTAGCAGCACAACAGCGACAGGGAAAGTTGTTGATGGCTACACCTTC

j_call: TRBJ2-4
v_call: TRBV9
clone_size: NA
d_call: TRBD1
cdr3_aa: CASSVATGGGIQYF
cdr3_nt: TGTGCCAGCAGCGTAGCTACAGGGGGAGGCATTCAGTACTTC

j_call: TRBJ1-5
v_call: TRBV6-1
clone_size: few
d_call: NA
cdr3_aa: CASSWTGPRYRYVDQPQHF
cdr3_nt: TGTGCCAGCAGTTGGACGGGGCCCCGCTACAGATACGTCGATCAGCCCCAGCATTTT

j_call: TRBJ1-6
v_call: TRBV6-1
clone_size: NA
d_call: NA
cdr3_aa: CASSLVLGNSPLHF
cdr3_nt: TGTGCCAGCAGTTTGGTTCTAGGGAATTCACCCCTCCACTTT

j_call: TRBJ1-1
v_call: TRBV2
clone_size: many
d_call: NA
cdr3_aa: CASSAEVEAFF
cdr3_nt: TGTGCCAGCAGTGCCGAGGTTGAAGCTTTCTTT

j_call: TRBJ2-3
v_call: TRBV13
clone_size: many
d_call: NA
cdr3_aa: CASSFLQSTDTQYF
cdr3_nt: TGTGCCAGCAGTTTTCTGCAGAGCACAGATACGCAGTATTTT

j_call: TRBJ2-1
v_call: TRBV6-1
clone_size: many
d_call: NA
cdr3_aa: CASSRSSGSGDNEQFF
cdr3_nt: TGTGCCAGCAGTAGGTCGTCCGGGTCCGGGGACAATGAGCAGTTCTTC

j_call: TRBJ1-4
v_call: TRBV4-1
clone_size: NA
d_call: TRBD1
cdr3_aa: CASSQVSGGARIGLFF
cdr3_nt: TGCGCCAGCAGCCAAGTGTCAGGGGGCGCAAGAATAGGACTGTTTTTT

j_call: TRBJ2-4
v_call: TRBV11-3
clone_size: many
d_call: TRBD2
cdr3_aa: CASSLPGGILAKNIQYF
cdr3_nt: TGTGCCAGCAGCCTACCCGGGGGGATTTTAGCCAAAAACATTCAGTACTTC

j_call: TRBJ2-5
v_call: TRBV20-1
clone_size: NA
d_call: NA
cdr3_aa: CSARDFLALETQYF
cdr3_nt: TGCAGTGCTAGAGATTTTTTAGCTCTCGAGACCCAGTACTTC

j_call: TRBJ2-7
v_call: TRBV20-1
clone_size: many
d_call: NA
cdr3_aa: CSAREGKPSGPEQYF
cdr3_nt: TGCAGTGCTAGAGAAGGAAAACCCTCGGGTCCTGAGCAGTACTTC

j_call: TRBJ1-1
v_call: TRBV11-2
clone_size: many
d_call: TRBD1
cdr3_aa: CASSNQGGAFF
cdr3_nt: TGTGCCAGCAGCAACCAGGGGGGAGCTTTCTTT

j_call: TRBJ2-7
v_call: TRBV27
clone_size: few
d_call: TRBD2
cdr3_aa: CASSLPSRGKRGTLSEQYF
cdr3_nt: TGTGCCAGCAGTTTGCCCTCACGCGGCAAGCGGGGGACCCTTAGCGAGCAGTACTTC

j_call: TRBJ1-2
v_call: TRBV28
clone_size: many
d_call: NA
cdr3_aa: CASSPAGVHYGYTF
cdr3_nt: TGTGCCAGCAGCCCAGCAGGGGTTCACTATGGCTACACCTTC

j_call: TRBJ1-3
v_call: TRBV7-2
clone_size: many
d_call: NA
cdr3_aa: CASSAGISGNTIYF
cdr3_nt: TGTGCCAGCAGCGCAGGGATTTCTGGAAACACCATATATTTT

j_call: TRBJ2-5
v_call: TRBV2
clone_size: many
d_call: TRBD1
cdr3_aa: CASSGHRGQETQYF
cdr3_nt: TGTGCCAGCAGTGGTCACAGGGGGCAAGAGACCCAGTACTTC

j_call: TRBJ1-2
v_call: TRBV19
clone_size: many
d_call: NA
cdr3_aa: CASSMRSSPYGYTF
cdr3_nt: TGTGCCAGTAGTATGAGAAGTTCACCTTATGGCTACACCTTC